Below, 23 T cell receptor beta chains from the same sample are listed, as sequenced in a study of T cells in Graves' hyperthyroidism and ophthalmopathy. RNA transcripts served as the template for amplifying TCR beta CDR3 regions. The study used the HTBI primer set for a first-round RT-PCR of the TCR CDR3. TCRdb reprocessed the multiplex PCR reads with MiXCR, giving one entry per CDR3 protein. The sample carries roughly 400,000 distinct CDR3 sequences, 20% to 30% recorded once. Input material: blood. All receptors derive from a man aged 50-59 years with Graves' hyperthyroidism.

The J gene is TRBJ2-5, the V gene TRBV9, with no clear D. Germline V lookup: CDR1 SGDLS, CDR2 YYNGEE. V dropped 0 bases and J dropped 8 bases, with 14 bases sitting between them. There are 14 residues in the CDR3. The CDR3 nucleotides read TGTGCCAGCAGCGTAGAGTCTCACCCCGGAACCCAGTACTTC. Translating it yields CASSVESHPGTQYF.

In its sample, this clonotype was seen a few times. The gene calls are TRBV11-2 and TRBJ2-2, with D possibly matching TRBD2 (5 bases). CDR1 and CDR2 from the germline V gene are SGHAT and FQNNGV. V was clipped by 4 bases and J by 15 bases, with 9 bases between them. This CDR3 has 10 residues. In DNA form, the CDR3 reads TGTGCCAGCAGCTCCCTGGACTTGTTTTTT. Protein product: CASSSLDLFF.

This clonotype was observed at least ten times. The gene calls are TRBV12-3 or TRBV12-4 and TRBJ2-5; 8 bases map to TRBD1. J gave up 4 bases and V 3 bases, and 13 bases lay outside the gene matches. The CDR3 consists of 17 residues. CDR3 loop: CASSFGDSGGSAETQYF. CDR3 DNA: TGTGCCAGCAGTTTTGGGGACTCAGGGGGCTCTGCAGAGACCCAGTACTTC.

CDR3 coding DNA: TGTGCCAGCAGGCGCCCGGGGCGGGAAGCTTTCTTT. This codes for CASRRPGREAFF. The rearrangement links TRBV28 to TRBJ1-1, with D maybe TRBD1 (5 bases). The CDR3 runs 12 residues. The germline V gene has CDR1 MDHEN and CDR2 SYDVKM. V lost 6 bases and J lost 8, with 13 bases in between.

This clonotype was counted at least ten times. The chain carries TRBV2 and TRBJ2-3, with a weak D call TRBD1 (7 bases). CDR1 and CDR2 from the germline V gene are SNHLY and FYNNEI. CDR3 size: 15 residues. The germline V and J ends were trimmed by 6 bases and 0 bases, with 13 bases remaining between them. CDR3 in amino acids: CASRGGQFSTDTQYF. The CDR3 DNA reads TGTGCCAGCAGGGGGGGACAGTTCAGCACAGATACGCAGTATTTT. Full variable domain (outside the CDR3, taken from reference TRBV2 and TRBJ2-3): EPEVTQTPSHQVTQMGQEVILRCVPISNHLYFYWYRQILGQKVEFLVSFYNNEISEKSEIFDDQFSVERPDGSNFTLKIRSTKLEDSAMYFCASRGGQFSTDTQYFGPGTRLTVL.

Comment on this clonotype: Relative to the germline gene, one junction end is altered; a read error may explain this. The chain links TRBV11-2 to TRBJ2-1, with TRBD2 matching 12 bases. Germline CDR1 and CDR2: SGHAT and FQNNGV. This CDR3 comprises 19 residues. In nucleotides, the CDR3 is TGTGCCAGCAGCTTAGCCCTTGGACTAGCGGGAATTGGGGGCAATGAGCAGTCCTTC. It encodes CASSLALGLAGIGGNEQSF.

The rearrangement uses TRBV5-5 and TRBJ2-7; 7 nucleotides agree with TRBD1. CDR1 and CDR2 from the germline V gene are SGHKS and YYEKEE (reference sequence). Unmatched junction bases numbered 4, after V lost 4 bases and J lost 0 bases. The CDR3 has 14 residues. In DNA form, the CDR3 reads TGTGCCAGCAGCAAGGGACAGCTCTCCTACGAGCAGTACTTC. Protein product: CASSKGQLSYEQYF.

The V gene is TRBV24-1, the J gene TRBJ2-3, with D perhaps TRBD1 (5 bases). V dropped 9 bases and J dropped 2 bases, with 8 bases sitting between them. The CDR3 covers 12 residues. Germline V gives CDR1 KGHDR, CDR2 SFDVKD. The CDR3 reads CATQGPTDTQYF. The CDR3 DNA sequence: TGTGCCACCCAGGGCCCCACAGATACGCAGTATTTT.

This clonotype was found a few times. The chain is built from TRBV6-1 and TRBJ2-7; D remains ambiguous. This CDR3 has 13 amino acids. Germline V gives CDR1 MNHNS, CDR2 SASEGT. The ends were cut back, 1 base at V and 2 bases at J, with 6 bases in the middle. Here the CDR3 DNA reads TGTGCCAGCAGTGAAGGAATTACCTACGAGCAGTACTTC. This sequence encodes CASSEGITYEQYF.

The sample holds many counts of this clonotype. This chain uses TRBV12-3 or TRBV12-4 with TRBJ2-3; TRBD2 agrees at 7 bases. Trimming at V came to 6 bases and at J to 9 bases, leaving 12 bases not matched to a gene. The length of the CDR3 is 14 residues. In DNA form, the CDR3 reads TGTGCCAGCAGCCGCGGCTCCGGGAGGCCCACGCAGTATTTT. Its protein is CASSRGSGRPTQYF.

CDR3 sequence: CASSEAASGYNEQFF. In DNA, the CDR3 is TGTGCCAGCAGTGAAGCGGCTAGCGGGTACAATGAGCAGTTCTTC. The chain links TRBV6-1 to TRBJ2-1; TRBD2 agrees at 8 bases. The germline V gene encodes CDR1 MNHNS and CDR2 SASEGT. The V segment lost 0 bases and the J segment 4 bases; nucleotides outside the gene matches: 2. This CDR3 has 15 amino acids.

The chain recombines TRBV28 with TRBJ2-5; D call uncertain. This CDR3 is 14 amino acids long. Trimming stripped 3 bases from V and 1 base from J, with 9 bases between. Per germline, CDR1 MDHEN and CDR2 SYDVKM. This CDR3 reads CASSFQQPQETQYF. CDR3 nucleotide sequence: TGTGCCAGCAGTTTTCAACAGCCCCAAGAGACCCAGTACTTC.

This clonotype showed up just a few times. The CDR3, as DNA: TGTGCCAGCAGCCTCGCCCTGAGCCTGAACACTGAAGCTTTCTTT. It yields the protein CASSLALSLNTEAFF. The chain is built from TRBV11-2 and TRBJ1-1; D remains unclear. V was clipped by 5 bases and J by 0 bases, with 13 bases between them. This CDR3 is built from 15 residues. Germline CDR1 SGHAT, CDR2 FQNNGV.

The V call is TRBV3-1, the J call TRBJ1-2, with a possible D match to TRBD1 (6 bases). The germline V gene has CDR1 LGHDT and CDR2 YNNKEL (reference sequence). The CDR3 is made up of 14 amino acids. The V and J ends lost 0 bases and 8 bases respectively, with 13 bases between them. The CDR3, as DNA: TGTGCCAGCAGCCAAGATGGCACAGGGAGGGGCTACACCTTC. Protein sequence: CASSQDGTGRGYTF.

This clonotype appeared many times. The rearrangement links TRBV11-3 to TRBJ2-3; D remains unclear. This CDR3 is 15 amino acids long. Germline loops: CDR1 SGHNT, CDR2 YENEEA. Trimming shortened V by 3 bases and J by 0 bases, and 10 bases separated the two germline ends. CDR3 coding DNA: TGTGCCAGCAGCTTCGGCGGAGCTAGCACAGATACGCAGTATTTT. Translating gives CASSFGGASTDTQYF.

This clonotype was counted only a few times. CDR3 DNA: TGCGCCAGCAGCCAGGCAGACACAGGGAGGTACGAGCAGTACTTC. Its translation: CASSQADTGRYEQYF. The V call is TRBV4-1, the J call TRBJ2-7, with D perhaps assigned TRBD1 or TRBD2 (6 bases each). The CDR3 spans 15 residues. Germline V gene sequence: CDR1 MGHRA, CDR2 YSYEKL. V was cut by 3 bases and J by 4 bases, with 16 bases left in between.

This clonotype was found many times. The chain links TRBV2 to TRBJ2-7; tentatively, D is TRBD1 or TRBD2 (5 bases each). V was cut by 5 bases and J by 2 bases, with 7 bases left in between. This CDR3 spans 12 amino acids. Germline CDR1 reads SNHLY; CDR2 reads FYNNEI. The DNA for the CDR3 is TGTGCCAGCAGTTGGGACGCCTACGAGCAGTACTTC. This encodes CASSWDAYEQYF.

A few counts support this clonotype. The chain is built from TRBV5-4 and TRBJ2-7, with a possible D match to TRBD1 (6 bases). The CDR3 runs to 17 residues. Looked up from germline, CDR1 is SGHNT and CDR2 is YYREEE (reference sequence). Trimming removed 4 bases at V and 0 bases at J, with 20 bases between. The CDR3 DNA is TGTGCCAGCAGCAAATACTCCAGGGGCAAGAGCTCCTACGAGCAGTACTTC. Its protein is CASSKYSRGKSSYEQYF.

V is TRBV5-1 and J is TRBJ1-3, with D possibly TRBD1 on 6 matching bases. CDR3 length: 13 residues. V was cut by 4 bases and J by 6 bases, with 11 bases left in between. Germline lookup yields CDR1 SGHRS and CDR2 YFSETQ. CDR3: CASSKQGANTIYF. The CDR3 DNA follows: TGCGCCAGCAGCAAACAGGGCGCAAACACCATATATTTT.

The rearrangement uses TRBV5-7 and TRBJ2-7, with D perhaps matching TRBD2 (5 bases). TRBV5-7 is recorded as an ORF, its role being uncertain. This CDR3 contains 12 residues. Trimming removed 4 bases at V and 4 bases at J, with 9 bases between. As DNA, the CDR3 is TGTGCCAGCAGCGAGGACTTTTACGAGCAGTACTTC. It is translated as CASSEDFYEQYF.

This clonotype was found many times. The chain recombines TRBV6-1 with TRBJ1-1; weak D call: TRBD1 (5 bases). Germline values: CDR1 MNHNS, CDR2 SASEGT. The CDR3 is 12 residues long. The CDR3 DNA follows: TGTGTGACTGGGAAGGGGTACACTGAAGCTTTCTTT. Translation gives CVTGKGYTEAFF.

There are a few counts of this clonotype. The chain carries TRBV7-9 and TRBJ1-1; a weak D match, TRBD1 (5 bases). The V end lost 4 bases, the J end lost 0 bases, and 9 bases lay between the germline ends. The CDR3 totals 14 residues. Germline V gene lookup returns CDR1 SEHNR and CDR2 FQNEAQ (reference sequence). Here the CDR3 DNA reads TGTGCCAGCAGCTCGGGACCAATGAACACTGAAGCTTTCTTT. It specifies CASSSGPMNTEAFF.

The rearrangement uses TRBV29-1 and TRBJ2-5, with no clear D. From germline, CDR1 is SQVTM and CDR2 ANQGSEA. V dropped 1 base and J dropped 4 bases, with 10 bases sitting between them. The CDR3 contains 13 residues. CDR3 nucleotides: TGCAGCGTTGAAGGTGCCAGATCAGAGACCCAGTACTTC. Protein sequence: CSVEGARSETQYF.